This TCR beta chain was recorded in a study of CD8+ T cells in alopecia areata. Treatment: oral pan-JAK inhibitor, 5-10 mg twice daily. From alopecia areata patients, lesional scalp punch biopsies and peripheral blood were collected. Isolated RNA was reverse transcribed into cDNA used as the sequencing template. Clones were read by immunoSEQ multiplex PCR, and TCRdb kept only the in-frame ones, dropping some. Counted here are approximately 6,000 clones, under 75% occurring once; the ten biggest clones make up 8.6%. Germline V CDR1 and CDR2: MNHEY, SMNVEV (reference sequence). The V gene end was trimmed by 6 bases and the J gene end by 5 bases; junction bases not matched to a gene: 5. This CDR3 is 13 amino acids long.

The V and J genes are TRBV27 and TRBJ1-2, with 8 bases identical to TRBD1. The input for sequencing was skin, taken at approximately week 34, from a patient treated with tofacitinib. The clonotype originates from a human donor with alopecia areata. The CDR3: CASSWRQGYGYTF. In nucleotides, the CDR3 is TGTGCCAGCAGCTGGAGACAGGGGTATGGCTACACCTTC.